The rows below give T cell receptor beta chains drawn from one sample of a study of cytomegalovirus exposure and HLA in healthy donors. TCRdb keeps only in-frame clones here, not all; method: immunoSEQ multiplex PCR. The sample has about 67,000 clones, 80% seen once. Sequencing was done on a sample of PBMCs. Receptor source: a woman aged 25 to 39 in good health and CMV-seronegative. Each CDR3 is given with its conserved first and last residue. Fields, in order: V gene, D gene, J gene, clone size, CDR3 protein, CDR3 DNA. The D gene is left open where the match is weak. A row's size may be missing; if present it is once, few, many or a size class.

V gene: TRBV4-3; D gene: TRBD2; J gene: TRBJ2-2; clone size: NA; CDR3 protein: CASRGDPGGTGELFF; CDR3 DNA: TGCGCCAGCAGGGGCGACCCCGGGGGGACCGGGGAGCTGTTTTTT
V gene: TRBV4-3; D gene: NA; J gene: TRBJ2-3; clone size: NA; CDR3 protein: CASSQDGTGRGDTQYF; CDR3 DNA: TGCGCCAGCAGCCAAGACGGAACGGGTCGGGGAGATACGCAGTATTTT
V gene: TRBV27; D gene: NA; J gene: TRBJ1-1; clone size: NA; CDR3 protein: CASASGAANRAFF; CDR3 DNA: TGTGCCAGCGCCTCAGGGGCCGCGAATAGAGCTTTCTTT
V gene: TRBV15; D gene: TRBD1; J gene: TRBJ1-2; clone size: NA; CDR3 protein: CATSTGTGYVYGYTF; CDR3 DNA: TGTGCCACCAGCACCGGGACAGGGTATGTCTATGGCTACACCTTC
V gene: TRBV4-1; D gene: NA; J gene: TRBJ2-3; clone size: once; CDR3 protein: CASSFPRGGGSTDTQYF; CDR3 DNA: TGCGCCAGCAGCTTTCCCCGGGGCGGGGGCAGCACAGATACGCAGTATTTT
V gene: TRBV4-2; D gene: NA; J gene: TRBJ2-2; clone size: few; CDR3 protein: CASSQATENTGELFF; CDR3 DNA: TGTGCCAGCAGCCAGGCTACAGAGAACACCGGGGAGCTGTTTTTT
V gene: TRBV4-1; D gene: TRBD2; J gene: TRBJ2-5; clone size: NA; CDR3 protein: CASSRGLADQETQYF; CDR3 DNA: TGCGCCAGCAGCCGGGGACTAGCGGACCAAGAGACCCAGTACTTC
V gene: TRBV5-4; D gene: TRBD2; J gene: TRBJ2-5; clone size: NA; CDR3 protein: CASSLKKLAGYQETQYF; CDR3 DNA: TGTGCCAGCAGCCTGAAAAAACTAGCGGGGTACCAAGAGACCCAGTACTTC
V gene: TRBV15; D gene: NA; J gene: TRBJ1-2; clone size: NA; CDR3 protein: CATSRDRRSGYTF; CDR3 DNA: TGTGCCACCAGCAGAGACCGCAGGTCCGGCTACACCTTC
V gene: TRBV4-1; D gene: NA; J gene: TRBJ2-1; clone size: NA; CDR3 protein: CASSQEGGRPPYNEQFF; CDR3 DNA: TGCGCCAGCAGCCAAGAAGGAGGGCGGCCCCCCTACAATGAGCAGTTCTTC
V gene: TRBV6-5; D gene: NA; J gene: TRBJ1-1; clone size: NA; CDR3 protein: CASSKTDSVTEAFF; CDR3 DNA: TGTGCCAGCAGTAAAACGGACAGTGTCACTGAAGCTTTCTTT
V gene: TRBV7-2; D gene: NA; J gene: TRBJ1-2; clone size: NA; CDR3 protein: CASSQDSLYGYTF; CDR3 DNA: TGTGCCAGCAGCCAGGACAGCTTATATGGCTACACCTTC
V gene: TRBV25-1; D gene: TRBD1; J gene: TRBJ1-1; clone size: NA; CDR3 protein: CASSGGLNTEAFF; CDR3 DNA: TGTGCCAGCTCAGGGGGACTGAACACTGAAGCTTTCTTT
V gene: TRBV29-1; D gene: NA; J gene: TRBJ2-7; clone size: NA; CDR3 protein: CSVSSTVGQYF; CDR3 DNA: TGCAGCGTTTCTTCTACAGTCGGTCAGTACTTC
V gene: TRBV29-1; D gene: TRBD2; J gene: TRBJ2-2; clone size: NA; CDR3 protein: CSSRGGGTGELFF; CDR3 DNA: TGCAGCTCCCGAGGCGGGGGCACCGGGGAGCTGTTTTTT
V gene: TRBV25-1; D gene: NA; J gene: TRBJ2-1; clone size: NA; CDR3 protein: CASSERGMSGEQFF; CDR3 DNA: TGTGCCAGCAGTGAACGAGGGATGAGCGGTGAGCAGTTCTTC
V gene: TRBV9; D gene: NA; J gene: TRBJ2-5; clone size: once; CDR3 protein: CASSPEGSSGETQYF; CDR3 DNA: TGTGCCAGCAGCCCAGAAGGCAGTTCGGGAGAGACCCAGTACTTC
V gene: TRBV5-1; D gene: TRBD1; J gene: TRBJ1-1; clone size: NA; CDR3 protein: CASRPGTGNTEAFF; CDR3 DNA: TGCGCCAGCAGGCCCGGGACAGGGAACACTGAAGCTTTCTTT
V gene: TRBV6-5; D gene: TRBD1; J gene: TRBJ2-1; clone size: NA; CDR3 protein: CASSYSRTGLNEQFF; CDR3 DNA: TGTGCCAGCAGTTACTCGAGGACAGGGCTTAATGAGCAGTTCTTC
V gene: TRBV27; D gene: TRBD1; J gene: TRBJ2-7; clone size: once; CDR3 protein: CASSLSDRGHEQYF; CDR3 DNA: TGTGCCAGCAGTTTATCGGACAGGGGCCACGAGCAGTACTTC